This is a list of T cell receptor beta chains from one sample in a study of spatial heterogeneity in lung cancer. MiXCR was run by TCRdb on the 5' RACE reads, yielding one entry per CDR3 protein. The data show about 48,000 distinct CDR3 sequences, with roughly 5.2% seen just once and around 10% held by the top ten. Sequenced material: PBMCs, taken at surgery. These receptors all come from a male donor with early-stage non-small cell lung cancer. The CDR3 runs from the conserved cysteine through the conserved F or W. Each record gives: CDR3 length, J gene, V gene, clone size, D gene, CDR3 DNA, CDR3 protein. A D gene is named only where the DNA matches it firmly. Size values are once, few and many counts, or a class for expanded clones, and some rows have none.

14 TRBJ1-5 TRBV12-3/TRBV12-4 many . TGTGCCAGCAGTTCATCGCGGGTCGATCAGCCCCAGCATTTT CASSSSRVDQPQHF
16 TRBJ2-6 TRBV7-8 many . TGTGCCAGCAGCTTACCGCGGCGCTCTGGGGCCAACGTCCTGACTTTC CASSLPRRSGANVLTF
15 TRBJ1-2 TRBV28 many . TGTGCCAGCAGTTTATGGACAGCCCCTAACTATGGCTACACCTTC CASSLWTAPNYGYTF
14 TRBJ2-7 TRBV5-1 medium-sized TRBD2 TGCGCCAGCAGCCACGGGAGGTCAATATACGAGCAGTACTTC CASSHGRSIYEQYF
14 TRBJ2-5 TRBV29-1 . . TGCAGCGTTGAGACGACTCTCCTCCGGGAGACCCAGTACTTC CSVETTLLRETQYF
13 TRBJ2-1 TRBV5-4 many . TGTGCCAGCAGCCCCCGGACTATCAATGAGCAGTTCTTC CASSPRTINEQFF
12 TRBJ1-2 TRBV6-4 many . TGTGCCAGCAGTGGAGACAGAGGCGGCTACACCTTC CASSGDRGGYTF
16 TRBJ2-1 TRBV7-6 many TRBD1 TGTGCCAGCAGCCTAGTGGCTGGACAGGGGCGCGAGGAGCAGTTCTTC CASSLVAGQGREEQFF
15 TRBJ2-7 TRBV20-1 many . TGCAGTGCTGGAGGTTGGGCATTCGACCACTACGAGCAGTACTTC CSAGGWAFDHYEQYF
16 TRBJ2-5 TRBV7-8 . . TGTGCCAGCAGCTTGGGAGCAGGGGGGTCCCAAGAGACCCAGTACTTC CASSLGAGGSQETQYF
15 TRBJ2-3 TRBV27 many TRBD2 TGTGCCAGCTTGGCTGGACTAGCCCGCCCAGATACGCAGTATTTT CASLAGLARPDTQYF
14 TRBJ2-5 TRBV9 many TRBD2 TGTGCCAGCAGCGTAGCGGGAGGCGAAGAGACCCAGTACTTC CASSVAGGEETQYF
15 TRBJ2-3 TRBV4-1 many TRBD2 TGCGCCAGCAGCCAAGAATTGCGGGGGGCGGATACGCAGTATTTT CASSQELRGADTQYF
14 TRBJ1-5 TRBV3-1 many . TGTGCCAGCAGCCAAGATGCTAGCAATCAGCCCCAGCATTTT CASSQDASNQPQHF
13 TRBJ2-4 TRBV25-1 many . TGTGCCAGCAGTGATCACTTACCACACATTCAGTACTTC CASSDHLPHIQYF
15 TRBJ2-3 TRBV18 few . TGTGCCAGCTCACCACTTGGGGGTTCCACAGATACGCAGTATTTT CASSPLGGSTDTQYF
13 TRBJ2-1 TRBV11-2 many TRBD2 TGTGCCAGCAGCCTGCCGGGGACTAGCGGGCAGTTCTTC CASSLPGTSGQFF
18 TRBJ2-6 TRBV19 many . TGTGCCAGTAGTGCCTCGAGTCACCTGCTCTCTGGGGCCAACGTCCTGACTTTC CASSASSHLLSGANVLTF
16 TRBJ2-2 TRBV6-6 many TRBD1 TGTGCCAGCAGTCCGGGACAGGGTATGAACACCGGGGAGCTGTTTTTT CASSPGQGMNTGELFF
17 TRBJ2-2 TRBV15 many . TGTGCCACCAGCAGAGATGTGACGGCGACCCGACCGGGGGAGCTGTTTTTT CATSRDVTATRPGELFF
16 TRBJ2-3 TRBV7-9 few TRBD1 TGTGCCAGCAGCACCGGGACAGGGGCCCCCACAGATACGCAGTATTTT CASSTGTGAPTDTQYF
14 TRBJ1-1 TRBV3-1 many TRBD1 TGTGCCAGCAGCCAAGAGAACAGGGGCACTGAAGCTTTCTTT CASSQENRGTEAFF
13 TRBJ2-3 TRBV20-1 . . TGCAGTGGTTCCGGGACTGGCACAGATACGCAGTATTTT CSGSGTGTDTQYF
17 TRBJ2-1 TRBV18 many TRBD2 TGTGCCAGCTCACTCCGAGGAAGGACTAGCGGGAGTAATGAGCAGTTCTTC CASSLRGRTSGSNEQFF
15 TRBJ2-1 TRBV7-6 many TRBD2 TGTGCCAGCAGCCCACTAGCGGGAGTGTTCAATGAGCAGTTCTTC CASSPLAGVFNEQFF
17 TRBJ1-3 TRBV6-5 few . TGTGCCAGCAGTTACTCGGTCCCCTCAGGCTCTGGAAACACCATATATTTT CASSYSVPSGSGNTIYF
11 TRBJ1-5 TRBV28 many . TGTGCCAGCGTTGCTGTGGGGCCCCAGCATTTT CASVAVGPQHF
15 TRBJ1-5 TRBV12-3/TRBV12-4 . . TGTGCCAGCAGTGGGGGGGACACTCCGAATCAGCCCCAGCATTTT CASSGGDTPNQPQHF
15 TRBJ2-5 TRBV7-6 many . TGTGCCAGCAGCTCCACTAGACTGGACCGGGGGACCCAGTACTTC CASSSTRLDRGTQYF
18 TRBJ2-4 TRBV4-3 many TRBD2 TGCGCCAGCAGCCAAGATCTTAATGGACTAGCGGGAAGGAACATTCAGTACTTC CASSQDLNGLAGRNIQYF
15 TRBJ2-3 TRBV20-1 many . TGCAGTGCCCGAGACGGAGGGGTCGGCACAGATACGCAGTATTTT CSARDGGVGTDTQYF
13 TRBJ2-1 TRBV7-8 many TRBD1 TGTGCCAGCAGCCGGGGACAGATCAATGAGCAGTTCTTC CASSRGQINEQFF
14 TRBJ2-3 TRBV20-1 many . TGCAGTTTACCCCAGATGGGGGGCCCAGATACGCAGTATTTT CSLPQMGGPDTQYF
13 TRBJ2-3 TRBV29-1 . TRBD2 TGCAGTTCCCGGACTAGCGGCACAGATACGCAGTATTTT CSSRTSGTDTQYF
15 TRBJ2-2 TRBV23-1 many TRBD1 TGCGCCGACGTCCCGACAGGGCCGAACACCGGGGAGCTGTTTTTT CADVPTGPNTGELFF
14 TRBJ2-7 TRBV5-1 many TRBD1 TGCGCCAGCAGCTTGGGGCAGGGGGCTTACGAGCAGTACTTC CASSLGQGAYEQYF
14 TRBJ2-1 TRBV27 few TRBD1 TGTGCCAGCAGGCGGGACAGGGTTTACAATGAGCAGTTCTTC CASRRDRVYNEQFF
18 TRBJ2-6 TRBV18 many TRBD2 TGTGCCAGCTCAGTACCGGGACTAGCGGGAACTGGGGCCAACGTCCTGACTTTC CASSVPGLAGTGANVLTF
15 TRBJ2-1 TRBV27 few . TGTGCCAGCAGTTTATGGGGGAGCTCCTACAATGAGCAGTTCTTC CASSLWGSSYNEQFF
22 TRBJ2-7 TRBV28 many TRBD1 TGTGCCAGCAGTACTCCCGACCGTTTTAAGTATCAGGGACAGGGGGTCTCCTACGAGCAGTACTTC CASSTPDRFKYQGQGVSYEQYF
15 TRBJ2-4 TRBV5-1 many . TGCGCCAGCAGCGAGGACCCAGGGGGGGTAAACATTCAGTACTTC CASSEDPGGVNIQYF
15 TRBJ2-5 TRBV24-1 many TRBD2 TGTGCCACCAGTCTCCGACTAGCGGGAGAAGAGACCCAGTACTTC CATSLRLAGEETQYF
17 TRBJ2-5 TRBV12-3/TRBV12-4 many TRBD1 TGTGCCAGCAGTCCAGGGACAGGGGGCGGTTGGTCAGAGACCCAGTACTTC CASSPGTGGGWSETQYF
13 TRBJ2-2 TRBV5-5 many . TGTGCCAGCAGGAGCAACCGGGTCGGGGAGCTGTTTTTT CASRSNRVGELFF
14 TRBJ2-3 TRBV14 many . TGTGCCAGCAGCCAGTTACTAGACCAAAATACGCAGTATTTT CASSQLLDQNTQYF
15 TRBJ2-7 TRBV3-1 few TRBD1 TGTGCCAGCAGCCAGCCCGGGACAGCCGATTACGAGCAGTACTTC CASSQPGTADYEQYF
14 TRBJ2-3 TRBV21-1 many . TGTGCCAGCAAATGGACATCGCTGCAAGATACGCAGTATTTT CASKWTSLQDTQYF
14 TRBJ2-1 TRBV7-2 many . TGTGCCAGCAGCTCCTCAACATACTACAATGAGCAGTTCTTC CASSSSTYYNEQFF
15 TRBJ2-7 TRBV5-1 many TRBD1 TGCGCCAGCAGCCTGACCGGGACAGGGCACTACGAGCAGTACTTC CASSLTGTGHYEQYF